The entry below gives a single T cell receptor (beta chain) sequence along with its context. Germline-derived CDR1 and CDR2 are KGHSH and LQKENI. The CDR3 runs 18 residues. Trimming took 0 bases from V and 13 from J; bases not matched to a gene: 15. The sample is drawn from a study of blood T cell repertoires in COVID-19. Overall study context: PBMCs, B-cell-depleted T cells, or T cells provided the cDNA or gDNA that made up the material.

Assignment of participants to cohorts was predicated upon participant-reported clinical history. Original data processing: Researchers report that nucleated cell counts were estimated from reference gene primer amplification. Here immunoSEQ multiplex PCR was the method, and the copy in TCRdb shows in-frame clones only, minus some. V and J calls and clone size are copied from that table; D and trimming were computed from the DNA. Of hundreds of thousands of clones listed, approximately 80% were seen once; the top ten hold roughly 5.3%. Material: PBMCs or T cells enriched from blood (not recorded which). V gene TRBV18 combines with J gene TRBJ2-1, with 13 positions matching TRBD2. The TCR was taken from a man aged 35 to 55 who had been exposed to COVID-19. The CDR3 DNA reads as TGTGCCAGCTCACCACCGACCCGGACTAGCGGGAGCCCGAGCGGCCAGTTCTTC. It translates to CASSPPTRTSGSPSGQFF.